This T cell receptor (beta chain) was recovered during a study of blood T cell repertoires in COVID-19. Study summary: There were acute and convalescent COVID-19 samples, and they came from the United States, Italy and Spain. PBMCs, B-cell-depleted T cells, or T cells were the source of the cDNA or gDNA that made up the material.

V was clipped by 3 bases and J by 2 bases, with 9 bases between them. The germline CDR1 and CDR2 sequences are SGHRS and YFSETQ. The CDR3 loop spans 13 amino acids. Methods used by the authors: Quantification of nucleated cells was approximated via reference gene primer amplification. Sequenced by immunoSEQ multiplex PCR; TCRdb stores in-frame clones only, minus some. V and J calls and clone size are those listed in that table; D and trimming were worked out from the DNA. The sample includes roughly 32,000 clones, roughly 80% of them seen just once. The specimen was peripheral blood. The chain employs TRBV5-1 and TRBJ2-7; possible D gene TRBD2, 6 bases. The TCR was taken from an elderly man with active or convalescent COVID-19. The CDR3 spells CASSWGLTYEQYF. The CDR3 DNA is TGCGCCAGCAGCTGGGGACTGACCTACGAGCAGTACTTC.